The 25 T cell receptor beta chains below come from one sample, sequenced in a study of CD8 T cells in Susac syndrome. After extraction with the RNeasy kit, about 0.45 to 1 ug of the RNA was reverse transcribed using random hexamers. TCRdb recomputed calls from the immunoSEQ multiplex PCR reads with MiXCR, one row per CDR3 protein. This table holds approximately 100,000 distinct CDR3 sequences, about 90% found once. The specimen was CD4+ T cells from PBMCs. All receptors derive from a human donor in good health.

J is TRBJ2-2 and V is TRBV13; tentative D call: TRBD1 (6 bases). The germline CDR1 and CDR2 sequences are PRHDT and FYEKMQ (reference sequence). This CDR3 has 13 amino acids. The ends were cut back, 6 bases at V and 4 bases at J, with 9 bases in the middle. The CDR3 region is CASSSRGTGELFF. In DNA, the CDR3 is TGTGCCAGCAGTTCCAGGGGCACCGGGGAGCTGTTTTTT.

The V and J genes are TRBV4-3 and TRBJ1-2; TRBD1 agrees at 7 bases. The CDR3 has 14 amino acids. Germline assignment: CDR1 LGHNA and CDR2 YSLEER. Unmatched junction bases numbered 3, after V lost 1 base and J lost 4 bases. CDR3 protein: CASSQGTGPYGYTF. The CDR3, as DNA: TGCGCCAGCAGCCAAGGGACAGGCCCCTATGGCTACACCTTC.

The genes are TRBV25-1 and TRBJ1-1; D may be TRBD1 (5 bases). The CDR3 has 14 residues. V was shortened by 7 bases and J by 5 bases, with 17 bases between the two germline ends. Germline-derived CDR1 and CDR2 are MGHDK and SYGVNS. CDR3 sequence (DNA): TGTGCCAGCAAACCAGGGACGATTGCGACTGAAGCTTTCTTT. Amino acid sequence: CASKPGTIATEAFF.

This chain uses TRBV19 with TRBJ1-1; D is unclear. Germline assignment: CDR1 LNHDA and CDR2 SQIVND (reference sequence). The length of the CDR3 is 15 residues. V lost 8 bases and J 4 bases, leaving 20 bases between the germline ends. Here the CDR3 DNA reads TGTGCCAGTCTCGGGTTCCGGGAGGTAAGCACTGAAGCTTTCTTT. Protein product: CASLGFREVSTEAFF.

The chain joins TRBV5-1 to TRBJ1-2; 7 bases line up with TRBD1. Germline loops: CDR1 SGHRS, CDR2 YFSETQ. The junction had 0 bases not matched to a gene; V was cut back by 0 bases and J by 7 bases. CDR3 length: 12 residues. The CDR3 nucleotides are TGCGCCAGCAGCTTGGGACAGGGTGGCTACACCTTC. Its translation is CASSLGQGGYTF.

The chain uses TRBV3-1 and TRBJ1-1; D call uncertain. The V gene's germline CDR1 is LGHDT and CDR2 YNNKEL (reference sequence). V lost 1 base and J 4 bases, leaving 10 bases between the germline ends. The CDR3 has 14 amino acids. As DNA, the CDR3 is TGTGCCAGCAGCCAAGCGACGGGGTTCACTGAAGCTTTCTTT. This sequence encodes CASSQATGFTEAFF.

The chain joins TRBV12-3 or TRBV12-4 to TRBJ2-5; D might be TRBD2 (6 bases). The CDR3 runs 14 residues. The V end was cut by 2 bases, the J end by 7 bases, with 14 bases between. CDR3 protein: CASSLSGRSGTQYF. In DNA form, the CDR3 reads TGTGCCAGCAGTTTATCAGGGAGGAGTGGGACCCAGTACTTC.

This chain connects TRBV14 to TRBJ2-7; possibly TRBD1 for D (5 bases). Germline V gene data show CDR1 as SGHDN and CDR2 as FVKESK. The CDR3 totals 17 residues. The ends were cut back, 4 bases at V and 2 bases at J, with 21 bases in the middle. Here the CDR3 reads CASSPLGAKELTYEQYF. Here the CDR3 DNA reads TGTGCCAGCAGCCCCCTTGGGGCCAAGGAACTCACCTACGAGCAGTACTTC.

J is TRBJ1-2 and V is TRBV20-1; perhaps TRBD1 as D (5 bases). The CDR3 extends over 12 amino acids. V lost 2 bases and J 6 bases, leaving 10 bases between the germline ends. Germline V gene sequence: CDR1 DFQATT, CDR2 SNEGSKA (reference sequence). DNA for the CDR3: TGCAGTGCTAGATGGGGGAGTGATGGCTACACCTTC. It encodes CSARWGSDGYTF.

The genes are TRBV3-1 and TRBJ1-2; D gene ambiguous. Germline V gives CDR1 LGHDT, CDR2 YNNKEL (reference sequence). The CDR3 is made up of 11 amino acids. Deletions cut 8 bases from V and 8 bases from J, with 12 bases between. CDR3 sequence (DNA): TGTGCCAGCTCTCAGGAGAAGGGCTACACCTTC. This sequence encodes CASSQEKGYTF.

The V gene is TRBV10-3, the J gene TRBJ2-1, with TRBD2 matching over 16 bases. Trimming cost V 3 bases and J 7 bases; bases outside gene matches: 6. The CDR3 totals 17 residues. Germline lookup yields CDR1 ENHRY and CDR2 SYGVKD. CDR3 DNA: TGTGCCATCAGTGAACCCGGGACTAGCGGGAGGGCGAATGAGCAGTTCTTC. It yields the protein CAISEPGTSGRANEQFF.

This sequence joins TRBV6-2 or TRBV6-3 and TRBJ1-1; the D is unclear. With 6 bases removed from V and 3 bases from J, the gap between germline ends came to 14 bases. Germline-derived CDR1 and CDR2 are MNHEY and SVGEGT. The length of the CDR3 is 14 residues. This chain's CDR3 is CASRWRGRDTEAFF. DNA for the CDR3: TGTGCCAGCAGATGGCGGGGAAGGGACACTGAAGCTTTCTTT.

This rearrangement joins TRBV7-2 to TRBJ1-2, with D unresolved. CDR1 is SGHTA, CDR2 FQGNSA, per germline. The V gene lost 3 bases and the J gene lost 4 bases, with 15 bases spanning the gap. The CDR3 is made up of 15 amino acids. CDR3 loop: CASSFDRTGVYGYTF. The CDR3 DNA reads as TGTGCCAGCAGCTTCGATCGGACGGGAGTCTATGGCTACACCTTC.

The rearrangement joins TRBV7-8 to TRBJ2-1; 9 bases are a match to TRBD2. Germline V gives CDR1 SGHVS, CDR2 FQNEAQ. The CDR3 contains 15 residues. Germline trimming cut 3 bases from V and 6 bases from J; bases unmatched to any gene: 6. For the CDR3, the DNA is TGTGCCAGCAGCTTCCGGGGACTAGCTGTCAATGAGCAGTTCTTC. It is translated as CASSFRGLAVNEQFF.

The rearrangement joins TRBV30 to TRBJ2-5; a weak D match, TRBD2 (6 bases). Trimming took 0 bases from V and 5 from J, leaving 16 bases between them. The CDR3 contains 15 residues. Germline V lookup: CDR1 GTSNPN, CDR2 SVGIG (reference sequence). CDR3 residues: CAWSVQTGSRETQYF. CDR3 nucleotide sequence: TGTGCCTGGAGTGTACAAACCGGGAGCCGGGAGACCCAGTACTTC.

This rearrangement joins TRBV11-3 to TRBJ1-4; 8 bases match TRBD1. J lost 4 bases, V lost 0 bases, and 4 bases had no gene match. Germline lookup yields CDR1 SGHNT and CDR2 YENEEA. The CDR3 is 16 residues long. The CDR3 is CASSLEPGQVNEKLFF. DNA of the CDR3: TGTGCCAGCAGCTTAGAGCCGGGACAGGTTAATGAAAAACTGTTTTTT.

The genes are TRBV6-5 and TRBJ2-7; D is perhaps TRBD2 (5 bases). The CDR3 length is 15 residues. In germline, CDR1 is MNHEY, CDR2 SVGAGI. The ends were cut back, 2 bases at V and 2 bases at J, with 13 bases in the middle. The CDR3 loop reads CASSYVGGPPYEQYF. Written as DNA, the CDR3 is TGTGCCAGCAGTTACGTAGGCGGGCCCCCCTACGAGCAGTACTTC.

The rearrangement uses TRBV7-8 and TRBJ1-4; TRBD1 agrees at 7 bases. The germline V gene has CDR1 SGHVS and CDR2 FQNEAQ. This CDR3 region has 19 residues. With 1 base clipped from V and 3 bases from J, the junction kept 14 bases outside the gene matches. The CDR3 DNA sequence: TGTGCCAGCAGCTTAGGCAGGGGGGGACCCACCAGCCCTAATGAAAAACTGTTTTTT. Translation gives CASSLGRGGPTSPNEKLFF.

The V gene is TRBV5-6, the J gene TRBJ2-5, with 8 nucleotides matching TRBD1. Per germline, CDR1 SGHDT and CDR2 YYEEEE. The J segment lost 4 bases and the V segment lost 4 bases, leaving 9 bases of the junction unmatched. The CDR3 is made up of 15 amino acids. The CDR3 loop reads CASSPGTGEGETQYF. The CDR3 DNA is TGTGCCAGCAGCCCCGGGACAGGAGAAGGAGAGACCCAGTACTTC.

Concerning this clonotype: Lacking the conserved final phenylalanine or tryptophan, this CDR3 likely reflects a read error. As DNA, the CDR3 is TGTGCCAGCAGCGAAGGGGTCTACGAGCAGTACCTC. Translating it yields CASSEGVYEQYL. V gene TRBV13 combines with J gene TRBJ2-7; TRBD1 is a possible D gene (5 bases). Trimming removed 5 bases from V and 3 bases from J, with 8 bases in between. The CDR3 totals 12 residues. Germline values: CDR1 PRHDT, CDR2 FYEKMQ (reference sequence).

A single count supports this clonotype. This chain's CDR3 is CASPGGTEAFF. The CDR3 DNA reads as TGTGCCAGTCCCGGGGGGACTGAAGCTTTCTTT. The chain recombines TRBV2 with TRBJ1-1; tentatively, D is TRBD1 (5 bases). Germline V gives CDR1 SNHLY, CDR2 FYNNEI. The CDR3 extends over 11 amino acids. V lost 9 bases to trimming and J lost 5 bases, with 10 bases between them.

The V and J genes are TRBV25-1 and TRBJ1-1; no definite D call. With 9 bases removed from V and 0 bases from J, the gap between germline ends came to 11 bases. The germline CDR1 and CDR2 sequences are MGHDK and SYGVNS. The CDR3 length is 13 residues. The CDR3: CASGPALNTEAFF. The CDR3 region has the DNA TGTGCCAGTGGACCGGCCCTGAACACTGAAGCTTTCTTT.

V usage is TRBV5-4 and J usage is TRBJ2-2, with a possible D match to TRBD1 (6 bases). CDR1 SGHNT and CDR2 YYREEE come from the germline V gene (reference sequence). V lost 4 bases and J lost 4, with 17 bases in between. The CDR3 consists of 16 residues. CDR3 amino acids: CASSPLQGIGTGELFF. As DNA, the CDR3 is TGTGCCAGCAGCCCCTTACAGGGTATTGGCACCGGGGAGCTGTTTTTT.

The chain uses TRBV10-2 and TRBJ2-2; 13 bases align to TRBD2. Per the germline V gene, CDR1 is WSHSY and CDR2 is SAAADI. J lost 4 bases, V lost 6 bases, and 8 bases had no gene match. CDR3 length: 17 amino acids. CDR3 amino acids: CASRAEGLAGLTGELFF. For the CDR3, the DNA is TGCGCCAGCAGAGCCGAGGGACTAGCGGGGCTCACCGGGGAGCTGTTTTTT.

Only a few counts were recorded for this clonotype. The CDR3 DNA sequence: TGTGCCAGCAGCTCCCATCCCACTTCCTACGAGCAGTACTTC. Its protein product is CASSSHPTSYEQYF. V is TRBV7-2 and J is TRBJ2-7; unclear D gene. The CDR3 is 14 residues long. The germline CDR1 and CDR2 sequences are SGHTA and FQGNSA. Trimming stripped 4 bases from V and 1 base from J, with 11 bases between.